This TCR beta chain was captured in a study of T-cell reconstitution after alpha-beta-depleted transplantation in children. Study observations and caveats: Several hundred graft clones that had expanded were reportedly the source of alpha-beta T cells about two months after transplant. Surviving recipient T cells and thymic progenitors accounted for the high day-60 TCRbeta diversity observed in some patients.

Molecular barcoding with unique molecular identifiers was used for the TCRbeta library. TCRdb ran MiXCR on the PCR reads and lists one entry per CDR3 protein. The sample shows approximately 1,000,000 distinct CDR3 sequences, about 29% of them seen only once. This CDR3 comprises 16 residues. The V end was cut by 0 bases, the J end by 7 bases, with 16 bases between. CDR1 SGHRS and CDR2 YFSETQ come from the germline V gene. The table lists this clonotype with a few counts. Its antigen is as yet unknown. This chain uses TRBV5-1 with TRBJ2-2, with D tentatively TRBD2 (6 bases). Sample: PBMCs, mostly from graft donor cells, taken 360 days after TCRalphabeta/CD19-depleted stem cell transplant. The clonotype comes from a boy under two years old who had a stem cell transplant for SCID, so the T cells may come from the graft donor. Written as DNA, the CDR3 is TGCGCCAGCAGCTTGGCCGCGGGGCCGGGTGACGGGGAGCTGTTTTTT. Its translation: CASSLAAGPGDGELFF. The whole variable domain, filled in from reference TRBV5-1 and TRBJ2-2, reads KAGVTQTPRYLIKTRGQQVTLSCSPISGHRSVSWYQQTPGQGLQFLFEYFSETQRNKGNFPGRFSGRQFSNSRSEMNVSTLELGDSALYLCASSLAAGPGDGELFFGEGSRLTVL.